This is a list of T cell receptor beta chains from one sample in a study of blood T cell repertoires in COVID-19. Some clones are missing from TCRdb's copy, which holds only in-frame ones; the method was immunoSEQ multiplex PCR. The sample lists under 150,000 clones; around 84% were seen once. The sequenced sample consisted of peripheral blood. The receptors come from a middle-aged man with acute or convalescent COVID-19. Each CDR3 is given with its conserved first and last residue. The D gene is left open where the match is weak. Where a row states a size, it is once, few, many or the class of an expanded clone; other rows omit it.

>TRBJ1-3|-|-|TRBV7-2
TGTGCCAGCAGCTTAGGTCCGCAAAAGGGGGGGAACACCATATATTTT
CASSLGPQKGGNTIYF
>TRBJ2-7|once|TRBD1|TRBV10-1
TGCGCCAGCAGCCTCCGTACGGGACAGACCACCTACGAGCAGTACTTC
CASSLRTGQTTYEQYF
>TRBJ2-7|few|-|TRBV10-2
TGCGCCAGCAGCCAAGGTCCGGTTCGAGGGGGCTACGAGCAGTACTTC
CASSQGPVRGGYEQYF
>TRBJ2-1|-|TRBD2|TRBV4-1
TGCGCCAGCTTCAGCGGGGGGGCCTCCTCCTACAATGAGCAGTTCTTC
CASFSGGASSYNEQFF
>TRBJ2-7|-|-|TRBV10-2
TGCGCCAGCAGTGATGTGCAGGAGGAGTACTTC
CASSDVQEEYF
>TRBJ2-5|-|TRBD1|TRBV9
TGTGCCAGCAGCTTGACAGGGATGGAGACCCAGTACTTC
CASSLTGMETQYF
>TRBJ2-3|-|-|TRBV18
TGTGCCAGCTCACCTGGGCTATCTACAGATACGCAGTATTTT
CASSPGLSTDTQYF
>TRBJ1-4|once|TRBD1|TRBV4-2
TGTGCCAGCAGCCAAGATTGGCAGGGGGCCAATAATGAAAAACTGTTTTTT
CASSQDWQGANNEKLFF
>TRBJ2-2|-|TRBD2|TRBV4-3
TGCGCCAGCAGTCCCCTAGCGGGGCCCGGAAACACCGGGGAGCTGTTTTTT
CASSPLAGPGNTGELFF
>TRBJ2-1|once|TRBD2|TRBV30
TGTGCCTGGAGCCATCGGACTAGCGGGGGGGCCTATTACTACAATGAGCAGTTCTTC
CAWSHRTSGGAYYYNEQFF
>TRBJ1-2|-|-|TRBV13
TGTGCCAGCAGCTTAGACGGAGAAAGTGATGGCTACACCTTC
CASSLDGESDGYTF
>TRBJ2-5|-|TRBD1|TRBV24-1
TGTGCCACCAGTGATTCAGGGGGCGCGGGGGAGACCCAGTACTTC
CATSDSGGAGETQYF
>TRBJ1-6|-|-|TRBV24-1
TGTGCCACCAGTGAAGGCAGGGGCTCCTATAATTCACCCCTCCACTTT
CATSEGRGSYNSPLHF
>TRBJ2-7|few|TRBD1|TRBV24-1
TGTGCCACCAGTGATTTAAGGACAGGGCCCTACGAGCAGTACTTC
CATSDLRTGPYEQYF
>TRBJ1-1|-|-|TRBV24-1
TGTGCCACCAGTGATTTGAGAGGGTCTGAAGCTTTCTTT
CATSDLRGSEAFF
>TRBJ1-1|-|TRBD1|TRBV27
TGTGCCAGCAGTCTCCAACCTCAGGGGGATACTGAAGCTTTCTTT
CASSLQPQGDTEAFF
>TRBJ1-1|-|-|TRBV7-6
TGTGCCAGCAGCTTAGACCGGGGGAACACTGAAGCTTTCTTT
CASSLDRGNTEAFF
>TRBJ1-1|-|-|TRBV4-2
TGTGCCAGCAGCCGTCGCGGGGTAGGGACTGAAGCTTTCTTT
CASSRRGVGTEAFF
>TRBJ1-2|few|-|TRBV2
TGTGCCAGCAGTGTGGATCCGGGTGGTGGCTACACCTTC
CASSVDPGGGYTF
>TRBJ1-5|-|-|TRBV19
TGTGCCAGTAGTATAGGCCTATTGACACCTCCACTGGCCCAGCATTTT
CASSIGLLTPPLAQHF
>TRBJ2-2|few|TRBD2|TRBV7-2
TGTGCCAGCAGCTTAAGGAGCGGGGGTACGGGCGGGGAGCTGTTTTTT
CASSLRSGGTGGELFF
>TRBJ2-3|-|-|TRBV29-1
TGCAGCGTTGAAGTAGGGCGGACTAGCACAGATACGCAGTATTTT
CSVEVGRTSTDTQYF
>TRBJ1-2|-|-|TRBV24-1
TGTGCCACCAGTGACGCCTCCGAGGGGAGGGGGACGAGCTACACCTTC
CATSDASEGRGTSYTF
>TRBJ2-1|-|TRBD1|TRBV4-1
TGCGCCAGCAGCCGCCGGACAGGCGGCGGCAATGAGCAGTTCTTC
CASSRRTGGGNEQFF
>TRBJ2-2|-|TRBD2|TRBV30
TGTGCCTGGGCTAGCGGGAACACCGGGGAGCTGTTTTTT
CAWASGNTGELFF
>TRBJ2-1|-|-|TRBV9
TGTGCCAGCAGCGCGCAGGGACAAAAACACAATGAGCAGTTCTTC
CASSAQGQKHNEQFF
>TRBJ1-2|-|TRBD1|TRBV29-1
TGCAGCGTTGAAGGTACGGGACAGGGGATTCAAGGCTACACCTTC
CSVEGTGQGIQGYTF
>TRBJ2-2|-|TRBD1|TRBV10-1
TGCGCCAGCAGTGAATTTTTCGGCGGACAGGGGGTCACCGGGGAGCTGTTTTTT
CASSEFFGGQGVTGELFF
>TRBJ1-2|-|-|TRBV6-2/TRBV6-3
TGTGCCAGCAGTTACTCGATCAACGGGTTCTATGGCTACACCTTC
CASSYSINGFYGYTF
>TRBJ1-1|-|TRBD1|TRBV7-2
TGTGCCAGCAGCCACCCAGGGGACAGGGGATCGATGAACACTGAAGCTTTCTTT
CASSHPGDRGSMNTEAFF
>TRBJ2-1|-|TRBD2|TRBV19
TGTGCCAGTAGTATAGGTGGCGGGGGTTACAATGAGCAGTTCTTC
CASSIGGGGYNEQFF
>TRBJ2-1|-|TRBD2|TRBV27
TGTGCCAGCAGTTTATGGGGGGGGAGGGAGCAGTTCTTC
CASSLWGGREQFF
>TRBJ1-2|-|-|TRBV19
TGTGCCAGTAGTATAACAGCCAACCTCTATGGCTACACCTTC
CASSITANLYGYTF
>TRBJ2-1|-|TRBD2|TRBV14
TGTGCCAGCAGCCAAGTCTATAGCGGGGGCTACAATGAGCAGTTCTTC
CASSQVYSGGYNEQFF
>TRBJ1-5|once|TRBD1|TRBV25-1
TGTGCCAGCAGTGGGACAGGGGCCTGGCAGCCCCAGCATTTT
CASSGTGAWQPQHF
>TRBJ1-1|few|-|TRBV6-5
TGTGCCAGCAGGTACGGGACACTAACCACTGAAGCTTTCTTT
CASRYGTLTTEAFF
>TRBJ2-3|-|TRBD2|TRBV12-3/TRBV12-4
TGTGCCAGCAGTTTAACTAGCGGAGATACGCAGTATTTT
CASSLTSGDTQYF
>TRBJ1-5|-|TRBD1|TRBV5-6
TGTGCCAGCAGCCTGACAGGGGCGGCGGGCTATCAGCCCCAGCATTTT
CASSLTGAAGYQPQHF
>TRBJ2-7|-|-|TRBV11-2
TGTGCCAGCAGCTTAGTAGGGGTGAGGCCGTCCTACGAGCAGTACTTC
CASSLVGVRPSYEQYF
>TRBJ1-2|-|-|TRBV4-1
TGCGCCAGCAGCCAGGTGGACAACCTCGGCTACACCTTC
CASSQVDNLGYTF
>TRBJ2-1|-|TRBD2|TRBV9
TGTGCCAGCAGCGTAGTAGGAGAGGGCGGGGGCAATGAGCAGTTCTTC
CASSVVGEGGGNEQFF
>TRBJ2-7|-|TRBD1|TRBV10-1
TGCGCCAGCAGTGGCCGGGACAGTACCTCCTACGAGCAGTACTTC
CASSGRDSTSYEQYF